A single sample is the source of the 22 T cell receptor beta chains below, sequenced in a study of blood T cell repertoires in COVID-19. The protocol was immunoSEQ multiplex PCR, while the TCRdb copy is restricted to in-frame clones and leaves out a portion. Seen here are fewer than 250,000 clones, 65% to 90% observed once, and the top ten hold just under 7.5%. Specimen: peripheral blood. The receptors were gathered from a woman in her fifties or sixties with acute or convalescent COVID-19.

The chain combines TRBV27 with TRBJ2-5, with TRBD2 identical over 14 bases. V dropped 4 bases and J dropped 5; count of bases not matched to a gene: 9. CDR3 length equals 17 residues. The germline V gene encodes CDR1 MNHEY and CDR2 SMNVEV (reference sequence). CDR3 protein: CASSSIGTSGGRETQYF. The CDR3 bases are TGTGCCAGCAGTTCTATCGGGACTAGCGGGGGACGGGAGACCCAGTACTTC.

This clone has just one count. The chain links TRBV15 to TRBJ1-3, with 8 bases matching TRBD1. With V trimmed by 3 bases and J by 3 bases, 7 bases remained unmatched. The germline V gene has CDR1 LNHNV and CDR2 YYDKDF (reference sequence). CDR3 size: 16 residues. CDR3 sequence: CATSRLDRAYGNTIYF. CDR3 nucleotides: TGTGCCACCAGCAGGTTGGACAGGGCTTATGGAAACACCATATATTTT.

The rearrangement joins TRBV28 to TRBJ1-2; the D gene is possibly TRBD1 (5 bases). Trimming cost V 7 bases and J 4 bases, with 16 bases left between them. This CDR3 contains 14 residues. Germline lookup yields CDR1 MDHEN and CDR2 SYDVKM. CDR3 region: CASTRGGRFYGYTF. The CDR3 DNA reads TGTGCCAGCACCCGGGGGGGTAGATTCTATGGCTACACCTTC.

The chain links TRBV19 to TRBJ1-3, with D possibly matching TRBD1 (6 bases). Trimming cost V 11 bases and J 0 bases, with 14 bases left between them. CDR3 length equals 14 residues. In germline, CDR1 is LNHDA, CDR2 SQIVND (reference sequence). CDR3 sequence reads: CASWTARSGNTIYF. CDR3 nucleotides: TGTGCCTCTTGGACAGCCCGCTCTGGAAACACCATATATTTT.

V and J are TRBV9 and TRBJ2-7, with 8 bases matching TRBD1. The V segment lost 4 bases and the J segment 3 bases; nucleotides outside the gene matches: 6. Per the germline V gene, CDR1 is SGDLS and CDR2 is YYNGEE. The CDR3 runs 14 residues. The CDR3 DNA sequence: TGTGCCAGCAGCAAGGACAGGGCCCGCTACGAGCAGTACTTC. Residues: CASSKDRARYEQYF.

The CDR3 sequence is CASSLGDSRIEQFF. CDR3 coding DNA: TGCGCCAGCAGCTTGGGTGACAGTCGGATTGAGCAGTTCTTC. The J gene is TRBJ2-1, the V gene TRBV5-1, with a possible D match to TRBD1 (5 bases). The CDR3 loop spans 14 amino acids. Germline V CDR1 and CDR2: SGHRS, YFSETQ. V was pared by 0 bases and J by 9 bases, with 13 bases between.

This sequence joins TRBV6-5 and TRBJ2-7, with D possibly being TRBD2 (6 bases). The CDR3 is 15 amino acids. With 7 bases removed from V and 2 bases from J, the gap between germline ends came to 18 bases. Germline V lookup: CDR1 MNHEY, CDR2 SVGAGI. The CDR3 reads CASTLERWEAYEQYF. The CDR3, as DNA: TGTGCCAGCACCTTAGAGCGGTGGGAGGCCTACGAGCAGTACTTC.

The chain has TRBV14 and TRBJ1-1; D is unresolved. With 5 bases removed from V and 5 bases from J, the gap between germline ends came to 15 bases. Germline V gene lookup returns CDR1 SGHDN and CDR2 FVKESK. The CDR3 consists of 14 residues. The DNA of the CDR3 is TGTGCCAGCAGCGTAGTCTTGGAGGGTACTGAAGCTTTCTTT. It encodes CASSVVLEGTEAFF.

The V call is TRBV2, the J call TRBJ2-7; 11 bases line up with TRBD1. Germline CDR1 and CDR2: SNHLY and FYNNEI. The V and J ends lost 5 bases and 2 bases, in that order; junction bases with no gene match: 11. This CDR3 has 17 residues. The CDR3 DNA reads as TGTGCCAGCAGTCCCCCGGGACAGGGGGGTTCCCCCTACGAGCAGTACTTC. Its translation: CASSPPGQGGSPYEQYF.

The chain uses TRBV18 and TRBJ1-1; no definite D call. Germline assignment: CDR1 KGHSH and CDR2 LQKENI. CDR3 length: 15 residues. V was shortened by 3 bases and J by 1 base, with 12 bases between the two germline ends. The CDR3 region is CASSPGRVANTEAFF. CDR3 in DNA: TGTGCCAGCTCACCCGGTCGGGTGGCGAACACTGAAGCTTTCTTT.

V gene TRBV19 combines with J gene TRBJ1-1; possible D gene TRBD1, 6 bases. The CDR3 runs 13 residues. Germline V gene lookup returns CDR1 LNHDA and CDR2 SQIVND (reference sequence). Trimming removed 10 bases from V and 11 bases from J, with 23 bases in between. The CDR3 DNA is TGTGCCACCAGGACCGTACAGGGAGGGGAGGCTTTCTTT. Translation gives CATRTVQGGEAFF.

V and J are TRBV12-3 or TRBV12-4 and TRBJ2-7, with no clear D. Trimming took off 5 bases at V and 0 bases at J, with 5 bases between the two ends. The CDR3 is made up of 12 amino acids. The CDR3 bases are TGTGCCAGCAGTCAAATCTCCTACGAGCAGTACTTC. Amino acid sequence: CASSQISYEQYF.

V gene TRBV14 combines with J gene TRBJ2-1; D remains ambiguous. The CDR3 totals 16 residues. V lost 0 bases and J lost 1, with 10 bases in between. Looked up from germline, CDR1 is SGHDN and CDR2 is FVKESK. CDR3 residues: CASSQDLDISYNEQFF. For the CDR3, the DNA is TGTGCCAGCAGCCAAGATCTTGACATTTCCTACAATGAGCAGTTCTTC.

The rearrangement uses TRBV11-2 and TRBJ1-4, with a possible D match to TRBD1 (6 bases). V lost 1 base and J lost 5, with 8 bases in between. This CDR3 contains 14 residues. In germline, CDR1 is SGHAT, CDR2 FQNNGV. CDR3 residues: CASSLVTGNEKLFF. The CDR3 DNA reads as TGTGCCAGCAGCTTAGTTACAGGGAATGAAAAACTGTTTTTT.

The sample holds a few counts of this clone. The CDR3 is CASSLDTGGEQFF. The DNA for the CDR3 is TGTGCCAGCAGCTTAGATACGGGGGGTGAGCAGTTCTTC. The gene calls are TRBV11-3 and TRBJ2-1; 7 bases align to TRBD2. Germline values: CDR1 SGHNT, CDR2 YENEEA. CDR3 length: 13 amino acids. The trim removed 0 bases at V and 9 bases at J, leaving 2 bases unmatched.

In its sample, this clone was seen once. V is TRBV6-2 or TRBV6-3 and J is TRBJ1-6; no clear D gene. Deletions cut 4 bases from V and 9 bases from J, with 16 bases between. The CDR3 consists of 15 residues. Germline assignment: CDR1 MNHEY and CDR2 SVGEGT. CDR3 residues: CASSLSPTFGSPLHF. The CDR3 DNA sequence: TGTGCCAGCAGTTTATCCCCAACTTTCGGTTCACCCCTCCACTTT.

This chain links TRBV5-8 with TRBJ1-2; D is undetermined. Germline V gives CDR1 SGHTS, CDR2 YDEGEE. Trimming pared 0 bases from V and 2 bases from J, leaving 11 bases between. The length of the CDR3 is 15 residues. CDR3 nucleotide sequence: TGTGCCAGCAGCTTGGGGTTTGTCGGGAACTATGGCTACACCTTC. Residues: CASSLGFVGNYGYTF.

This rearrangement joins TRBV28 to TRBJ2-5; possible D gene TRBD1, 6 bases. CDR3 length equals 16 residues. With 3 bases removed from V and 2 bases from J, the gap between germline ends came to 16 bases. Germline CDR1 and CDR2: MDHEN and SYDVKM. This chain's CDR3 is CASSLVLGQLQETQYF. DNA for the CDR3: TGTGCCAGCAGTTTGGTCCTAGGACAGTTACAAGAGACCCAGTACTTC.

V gene TRBV28 combines with J gene TRBJ1-5, with TRBD1 as a possible D gene (5 bases). The CDR3 totals 12 residues. Germline V gene lookup returns CDR1 MDHEN and CDR2 SYDVKM. Trimming removed 6 bases at V and 3 bases at J, with 6 bases between. In nucleotides, the CDR3 is TGTGCCAGCAGACAGGTCAATCAGCCCCAGCATTTT. Amino acid sequence: CASRQVNQPQHF.

The chain employs TRBV30 and TRBJ2-3, with TRBD1 matching 9 bases. Germline V lookup: CDR1 GTSNPN, CDR2 SVGIG (reference sequence). The V gene end was trimmed by 2 bases and the J gene end by 8 bases; junction bases not matched to a gene: 11. The CDR3 is 15 amino acids. The CDR3 nucleotides read TGTGCCTGGAGTCATCAACCGGGACAGGGAGGTACGCAGTATTTT. Translated, it gives CAWSHQPGQGGTQYF.

Written as DNA, the CDR3 is TGTGCCAGCAGTTTATCCGGGGACTACAATGAGCAGTTCTTC. It yields the protein CASSLSGDYNEQFF. This chain connects TRBV28 to TRBJ2-1, with TRBD2 as a possible D gene (5 bases). CDR3 length: 14 amino acids. Trimming shortened V by 1 base and J by 3 bases, and 7 bases separated the two germline ends. Germline V gene lookup returns CDR1 MDHEN and CDR2 SYDVKM. Drawing the rest from reference TRBV28 and TRBJ2-1, the complete variable domain is DVKVTQSSRYLVKRTGEKVFLECVQDMDHENMFWYRQDPGLGLRLIYFSYDVKMKEKGDIPEGYSVSREKKERFSLILESASTNQTSMYLCASSLSGDYNEQFFGPGTRLTVL.

This chain uses TRBV18 with TRBJ1-2; 10 positions agree with TRBD1. Trimming removed 5 bases from V and 4 bases from J; junction bases left unmatched: 7. The CDR3 totals 15 residues. Germline CDR1 and CDR2: KGHSH and LQKENI. CDR3 DNA: TGTGCCAGCTCATCCGGGACAGGGGCTTCCTATGGCTACACCTTC. As protein: CASSSGTGASYGYTF.